This entry is about one T cell receptor beta chain. What it binds is not known. Germline CDR1 KGHSH, CDR2 LQKENI. The V end was cut by 0 bases, the J end by 1 base, with 6 bases between. The CDR3 runs to 14 residues. The sample comes from a study of beta chain features in type 1 diabetes. Markers CD45RO/CCR7/CD25/CD127/CD95/CD27 served to sort CD4+ naive, central memory, regulatory and stem cell-like memory cells. General observations from the study: Insertions were fewer and deletions more numerous at VDJ junctions in type 1 diabetes patients. All four CD4+ subsets from Type 1 diabetes patients carried moderately but significantly shorter TCRB CDR3s.

cDNA synthesis used the whole RNA isolate, giving expressed TCRB sequences. Using immunoSEQ multiplex PCR, the repertoire was profiled, and TCRdb retains in-frame clones only, with some absent. Of 70,000 to 90,000 clones listed, 30% to 35% are singletons. The chain joins TRBV18 to TRBJ1-1; D may be TRBD1 (5 bases). The receptor was derived from a woman aged 18-35 years in good health. The source material was stem cell memory CD4+ T cells from blood. The chain's CDR3 is CASSPPRENTEAFF. In DNA form, the CDR3 reads TGTGCCAGCTCACCACCCAGGGAGAACACTGAAGCTTTCTTT. Filled out from reference TRBV18 and TRBJ1-1, the complete variable domain reads NAGVMQNPRHLVRRRGQEARLRCSPMKGHSHVYWYRQLPEEGLKFMVYLQKENIIDESGMPKERFSAEFPKEGPSILRIQQVVRGDSAAYFCASSPPRENTEAFFGQGTRLTVV.